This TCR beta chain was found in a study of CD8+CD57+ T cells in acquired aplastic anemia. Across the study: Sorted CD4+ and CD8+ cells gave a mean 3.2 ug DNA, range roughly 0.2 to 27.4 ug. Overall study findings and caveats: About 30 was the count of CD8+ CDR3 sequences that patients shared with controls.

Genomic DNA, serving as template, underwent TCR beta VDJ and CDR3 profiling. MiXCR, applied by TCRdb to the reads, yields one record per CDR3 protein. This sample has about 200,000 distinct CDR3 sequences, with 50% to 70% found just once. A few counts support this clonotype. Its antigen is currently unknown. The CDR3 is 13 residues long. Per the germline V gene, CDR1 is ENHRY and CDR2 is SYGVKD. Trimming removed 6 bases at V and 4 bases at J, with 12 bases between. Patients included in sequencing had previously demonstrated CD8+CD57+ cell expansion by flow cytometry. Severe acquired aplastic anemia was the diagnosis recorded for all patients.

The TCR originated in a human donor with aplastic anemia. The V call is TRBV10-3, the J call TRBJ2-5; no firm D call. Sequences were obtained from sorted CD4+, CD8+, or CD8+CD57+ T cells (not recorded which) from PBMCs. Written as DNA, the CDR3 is TGTGCCATCAGCACGCTTAATGGAGAGACCCAGTACTTC. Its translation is CAISTLNGETQYF.